The 22 T cell receptor beta chains below all came from one sample that was sequenced in a study of tumor-infiltrating lymphocytes in primary liver carcinoma. Production of TCR beta cDNA used around 460 ng total RNA together with a constant-region primer. The TCR beta library was amplified through three nested multiplex PCR rounds in a modified ARM-PCR procedure. The opening two PCR rounds, around 11 cycles each, paired TRBV1-TRBV30 forward primers with a C-beta reverse primer. TCRdb reprocessed the multiplex PCR reads with MiXCR, giving one entry per CDR3 protein. The sample yields 50,000 to 65,000 distinct CDR3 sequences, 71% seen once. Taking roughly 20-34 mg of unsorted bulk tissue, the authors co-extracted RNA and DNA. Source material: liver tumor tissue from sampling region 4. Subset described: tumor region T4, right-lateral pole. Source of these receptors: a man aged 40-55 years with primary liver carcinoma and hepatitis B virus infection.

Of note for this clonotype: One junction end disagrees with the germline gene, perhaps due to a read error. The chain joins TRBV29-1 to TRBJ2-7, with D maybe TRBD1 (6 bases). CDR3 length equals 13 residues. Per germline, CDR1 SQVTM and CDR2 ANQGSEA. In DNA, the CDR3 is TGCAGCGTCGATACAGGGTATGACGACGAGCAGTATTTC. It encodes CSVDTGYDDEQYF.

The chain employs TRBV11-2 and TRBJ1-1; D unresolved. V was clipped by 10 bases and J by 2 bases, with 14 bases between them. CDR1 is SGHAT and CDR2 is FQNNGV in the germline V gene. CDR3 length equals 13 residues. In DNA form, the CDR3 reads TGTGCCAATAGCTTAGGACTAAACACTGAAGCTTTCTTT. Translating gives CANSLGLNTEAFF.

Concerning this clonotype: Germline and junction disagree at one end, which may indicate a read error. The chain carries TRBV29-1 and TRBJ2-1, with 9 bases matching TRBD1. Germline V lookup: CDR1 SQVTM, CDR2 ANQGSEA. The CDR3 totals 14 residues. This CDR3 reads CSVLGQGVTYERYF. In DNA, the CDR3 is TGCAGCGTCTTGGGACAGGGTGTGACCTACGAGCGGTACTTC.

A remark on this clonotype: One end of the junction fails to match germline, which may point to a read error. This chain joins TRBV30 and TRBJ2-5; perhaps TRBD1 as D (5 bases). CDR1 and CDR2 from the germline V gene are GTSNPN and SVGIG (reference sequence). This CDR3 contains 16 residues. CDR3 amino acids: CAWSAQNRNRNKTQYF. The DNA for the CDR3 is TGTGCATGGAGTGCCCAGAATCGGAACAGGAACAAGACCCAGTACTTC.

The CDR3 region is CASSLNRPYGREGAFF. The CDR3 DNA reads TGTGCCAGCAGCCTGAATCGCCCATACGGACGGGAGGGAGCTTTCTTT. This chain links TRBV5-6 with TRBJ1-1; D is unresolved. The V end lost 4 bases, the J end lost 10 bases, and 26 bases lay between the germline ends. This CDR3 spans 16 amino acids. Germline loops: CDR1 SGHDT, CDR2 YYEEEE.

This clonotype was detected a few times. The junction departs from germline at one end; a sequencing error may be responsible. DNA for the CDR3: TGTGCCAGCAGTTTAATGGCCCCAGGGGAAGAAAAGTGCGAGCAGTACTTT. Residues: CASSLMAPGEEKCEQYF. The chain carries TRBV28 and TRBJ2-7; D is perhaps TRBD1 (6 bases). This CDR3 is 17 amino acids long. From germline, CDR1 is MDHEN and CDR2 SYDVKM.

Comments on this clonotype: A read error may be the cause here, since a much bigger clone is one base away. The chain uses TRBV11-1 and TRBJ2-1; TRBD1 is a possible D gene (5 bases). Trimming removed 3 bases from V and 6 bases from J, with 12 bases in between. This CDR3 has 14 amino acids. Germline V gene data show CDR1 as SGHAT and CDR2 as FQDESV (reference sequence). CDR3 DNA sequence: TGTGCCAGCAGCTTGGAAGGGGAAGCCAATGAGCAGTTCTTC. Protein sequence: CASSLEGEANEQFF.

This clonotype was counted many times. The CDR3 protein is CSVDGGWGTRTEAFF. CDR3 coding DNA: TGCAGCGTTGACGGGGGGTGGGGGACGAGGACTGAAGCTTTCTTT. V usage is TRBV29-1 and J usage is TRBJ1-1; TRBD1 is a possible D gene (5 bases). The CDR3 covers 15 residues. V was cut by 3 bases and J by 5 bases, with 19 bases left in between. Germline V gives CDR1 SQVTM, CDR2 ANQGSEA.

Points on this clonotype: This could be a read error, since a much larger clone is one nucleotide away. The conserved phenylalanine or tryptophan is not found at the CDR3 terminus, so this likely reflects a read error. V is TRBV4-2 and J is TRBJ2-4, with D hard to call. The germline CDR1 and CDR2 sequences are LGHNA and YNFKEQ. V lost 0 bases and J lost 10, with 7 bases in between. The CDR3 totals 12 residues. The CDR3 sequence: CASSQDLDIQYI. DNA of the CDR3: TGTGCCAGCAGCCAAGATCTGGATATTCAGTACATC.

To note about this clonotype: A read error may produce the germline difference seen at one junction end. The chain combines TRBV11-2 with TRBJ2-3; possibly TRBD2 for D (7 bases). Per germline, CDR1 SGHAT and CDR2 FQNNGV. The CDR3 loop spans 16 amino acids. The CDR3 sequence: CTSNPPGGRGTDTKYF. CDR3 sequence (DNA): TGTACCAGCAACCCGCCGGGGGGCAGGGGCACAGATACGAAGTATTTT. Using reference TRBV11-2 and TRBJ2-3 for the parts outside the CDR3, the full variable domain is EAGVAQSPRYKIIEKRQSVAFWCNPISGHATLYWYQQILGQGPKLLIQFQNNGVVDDSQLPKDRFSAERLKGVDSTLKIQPAKLEDSAVYLCTSNPPGGRGTDTKYFGPGTRLTVL.

For this clonotype: One junction end disagrees with the germline gene, perhaps due to a read error. The chain joins TRBV6-5 to TRBJ1-2; 7 nucleotides line up with TRBD1. This CDR3 is built from 14 residues. CDR1 and CDR2 (germline): MNHEY, SVGAGI. CDR3 sequence: CAGSYRGRGYRYTF. The CDR3 coding sequence is TGTGCCGGCAGCTACAGGGGCAGGGGATATCGCTACACCTTC.

The V and J genes are TRBV12-3 or TRBV12-4 and TRBJ1-5, with D maybe TRBD1 (6 bases). V dropped 8 bases and J dropped 2 bases, with 16 bases sitting between them. This CDR3 is built from 15 residues. Here the CDR3 DNA reads TGTGCCAGCGTAATAGGGGGTGTAGGCAATCAGCCCCAGCATTTT. Translating gives CASVIGGVGNQPQHF.

Only a few counts were recorded for this clonotype. Relative to the germline gene, one junction end is altered; a read error may explain this. The chain carries TRBV11-1 and TRBJ2-1; D unclear. Germline V lookup: CDR1 SGHAT, CDR2 FQDESV (reference sequence). This CDR3 is 14 amino acids long. CDR3 nucleotide sequence: TGTACCAGCAGCTTAGGTGTCTCGAACAATGAGCAGTTCTTC. It codes for CTSSLGVSNNEQFF.

A remark on this clonotype: A junction boundary mismatches the germline segment, possibly from a read error. This chain joins TRBV5-1 and TRBJ2-3; D is unclear. Per the germline V gene, CDR1 is SGHRS and CDR2 is YFSETQ. The length of the CDR3 is 14 residues. In DNA, the CDR3 is TGCGCTAGCAGCTTGGGTATGGATCTAGATACGCAGTATTTT. Translating it yields CASSLGMDLDTQYF.

This clonotype was recorded many times. V is TRBV5-1 and J is TRBJ2-2; TRBD2 is a possible D gene (5 bases). Trimming took 1 base from V and 4 from J, leaving 8 bases between them. CDR1 and CDR2 from the germline V gene are SGHRS and YFSETQ. The CDR3 is 14 amino acids. CDR3 sequence: CASSLNEGTGELFF. In DNA, the CDR3 is TGCGCCAGCAGCTTGAATGAGGGCACCGGGGAGCTGTTTTTT. Combining the CDR3 with reference TRBV5-1 and TRBJ2-2 gives the whole variable domain KAGVTQTPRYLIKTRGQQVTLSCSPISGHRSVSWYQQTPGQGLQFLFEYFSETQRNKGNFPGRFSGRQFSNSRSEMNVSTLELGDSALYLCASSLNEGTGELFFGEGSRLTVL.

This chain links TRBV5-4 with TRBJ2-5, with D perhaps TRBD2 (6 bases). Germline V gives CDR1 SGHNT, CDR2 YYREEE (reference sequence). This CDR3 has 14 residues. The V gene lost 4 bases and the J gene lost 2 bases, with 12 bases spanning the gap. CDR3 protein: CASSRGISQETQYF. Here the CDR3 DNA reads TGTGCCAGCAGCCGGGGGATATCACAAGAGACCCAGTACTTC.

This clonotype appeared once. Germline and junction disagree at one end, which may indicate a read error. The chain employs TRBV6-2 or TRBV6-3 and TRBJ2-5; a possible D gene is TRBD2 (6 bases). The length of the CDR3 is 15 residues. Germline V gene lookup returns CDR1 MNHEY and CDR2 SVGEGT. The CDR3 region is CAGSYSLTQREAQYF. As DNA, the CDR3 is TGTGCCGGCAGTTACTCGTTGACCCAAAGGGAGGCCCAGTACTTC.

With regard to this clonotype: Compared with germline, one end of the junction differs, possibly owing to a read error. The V gene is TRBV29-1, the J gene TRBJ1-5, with a weak D call TRBD1 (6 bases). The CDR3 sequence is 13 residues long. Germline CDR1 is SQVTM and CDR2 is ANQGSEA. CDR3 residues: CRVVGQFNQPQHF. The CDR3 DNA follows: TGCAGAGTTGTCGGACAGTTCAATCAACCCCAGCATTTT.

Of note for this clonotype: A read error is likely, as this CDR3 ends without the conserved phenylalanine or tryptophan. The rearrangement uses TRBV29-1 and TRBJ2-5; 11 nucleotides line up with TRBD1. CDR3 length: 15 residues. The germline CDR1 and CDR2 sequences are SQVTM and ANQGSEA. CDR3 sequence reads: CSVEADRGRAETQYV. CDR3 sequence (DNA): TGCAGCGTAGAAGCGGACAGGGGGCGAGCAGAGACCCAGTACGTC.

As to this clonotype: The conserved phenylalanine or tryptophan normally closing the CDR3 is absent here, so this likely arose from a read error. Because the CDR3's place on the DNA is in doubt, the DNA is left out and the CDR3 is given as listed by TCRdb. This chain connects TRBV7-9 to TRBJ1-1; the DNA was not compared with TRBD1, the D call given in the table. Looked up from germline, CDR1 is SEHNR and CDR2 is FQNEAQ (reference sequence). The CDR3 has 15 residues if both end residues are counted. Here the CDR3 reads CASSTIRDRVTEACL.

About this clonotype itself: Germline and junction disagree at one end, which may indicate a read error. The chain couples TRBV11-2 to TRBJ2-7, with D possibly TRBD2 on 5 matching bases. CDR1 SGHAT and CDR2 FQNNGV come from the germline V gene. The length of the CDR3 is 15 residues. DNA for the CDR3: TGTGCCAGCAGCTTAGAGCCCGGGATCTCTGCAGAGCAGTACTTT. The encoded protein is CASSLEPGISAEQYF.

With respect to this clonotype: A much larger clone differs from this one at a single base, so this may be a read error. This chain links TRBV5-1 with TRBJ2-7; D unclear. This CDR3 contains 13 residues. Deletions cut 4 bases from V and 2 bases from J, with 10 bases between. Germline values: CDR1 SGHRS, CDR2 YFSETQ. CDR3 coding DNA: TGCGCCAGCAGCATCGGAGACCCCTACGAGCAGTACTTC. Translated: CASSIGDPYEQYF.